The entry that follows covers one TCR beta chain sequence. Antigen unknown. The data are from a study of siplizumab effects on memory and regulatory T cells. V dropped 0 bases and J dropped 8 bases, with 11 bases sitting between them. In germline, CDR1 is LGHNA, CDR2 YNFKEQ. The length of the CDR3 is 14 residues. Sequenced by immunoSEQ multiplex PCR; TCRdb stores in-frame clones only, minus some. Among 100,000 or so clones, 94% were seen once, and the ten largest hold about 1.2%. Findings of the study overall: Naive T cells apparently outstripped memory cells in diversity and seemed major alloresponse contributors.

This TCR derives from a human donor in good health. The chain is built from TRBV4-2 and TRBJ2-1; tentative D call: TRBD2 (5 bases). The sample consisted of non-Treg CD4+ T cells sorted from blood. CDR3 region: CASSQEAVEDEQFF. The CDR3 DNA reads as TGTGCCAGCAGCCAAGAAGCGGTTGAGGATGAGCAGTTCTTC.